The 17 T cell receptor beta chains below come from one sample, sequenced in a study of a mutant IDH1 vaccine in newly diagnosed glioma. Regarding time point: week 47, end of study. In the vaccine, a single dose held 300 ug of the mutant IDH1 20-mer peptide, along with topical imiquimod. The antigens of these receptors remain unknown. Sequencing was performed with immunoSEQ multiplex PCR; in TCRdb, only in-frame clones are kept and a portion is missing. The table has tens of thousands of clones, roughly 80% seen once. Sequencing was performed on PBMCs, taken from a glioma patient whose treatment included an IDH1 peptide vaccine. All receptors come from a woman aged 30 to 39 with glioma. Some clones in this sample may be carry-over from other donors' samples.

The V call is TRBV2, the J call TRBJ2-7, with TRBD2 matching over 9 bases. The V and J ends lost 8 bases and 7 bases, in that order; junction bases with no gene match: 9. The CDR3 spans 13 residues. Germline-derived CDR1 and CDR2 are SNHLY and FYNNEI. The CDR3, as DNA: TGTGCCAGCGGGGGACTAGCATCGAGGGAGCAGTACTTC. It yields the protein CASGGLASREQYF.

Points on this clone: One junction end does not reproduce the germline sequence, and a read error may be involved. The chain's CDR3 is CASSPPDSSHEQYF. DNA of the CDR3: TGTGCCAGCAGCCCCCCGGACAGCTCCCACGAGCAGTACTTC. The chain recombines TRBV6-5 with TRBJ2-7; D may be TRBD1 (6 bases). The CDR3 covers 14 residues. Germline-derived CDR1 and CDR2 are MNHEY and SVGAGI.

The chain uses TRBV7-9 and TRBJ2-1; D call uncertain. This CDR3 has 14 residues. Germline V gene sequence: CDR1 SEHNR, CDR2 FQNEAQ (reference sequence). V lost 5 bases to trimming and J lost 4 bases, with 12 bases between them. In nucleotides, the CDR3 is TGTGCCAGCAGCCCCCGAAGCGCTTACAATGAGCAGTTCTTC. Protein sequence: CASSPRSAYNEQFF.

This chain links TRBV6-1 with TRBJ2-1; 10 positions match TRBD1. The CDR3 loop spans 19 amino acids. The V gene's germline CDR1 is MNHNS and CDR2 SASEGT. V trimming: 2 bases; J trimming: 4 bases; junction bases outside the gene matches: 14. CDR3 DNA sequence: TGTGCCAGCAGTGAAAGTTTATTGTTGGGACAGGGGTATTACAATGAGCAGTTCTTC. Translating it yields CASSESLLLGQGYYNEQFF.

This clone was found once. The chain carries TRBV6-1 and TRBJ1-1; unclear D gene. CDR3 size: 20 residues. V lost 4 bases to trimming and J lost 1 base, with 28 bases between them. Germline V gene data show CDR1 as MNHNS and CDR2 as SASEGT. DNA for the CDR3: TGTGCCAGCAGTGCCCGAGTAGTTCGGAGGGAAATGATGGGGAACACTGAAGCTTTCTTT. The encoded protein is CASSARVVRREMMGNTEAFF.

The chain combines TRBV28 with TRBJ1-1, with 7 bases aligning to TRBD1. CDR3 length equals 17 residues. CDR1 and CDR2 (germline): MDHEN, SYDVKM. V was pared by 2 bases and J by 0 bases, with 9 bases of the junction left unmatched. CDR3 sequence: CASSLPPSDRLNTEAFF. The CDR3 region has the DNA TGTGCCAGCAGTTTACCCCCCTCGGACAGGTTGAACACTGAAGCTTTCTTT.

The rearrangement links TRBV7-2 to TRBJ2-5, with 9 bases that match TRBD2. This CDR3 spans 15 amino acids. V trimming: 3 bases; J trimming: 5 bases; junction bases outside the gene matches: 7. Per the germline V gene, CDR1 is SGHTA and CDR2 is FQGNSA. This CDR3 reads CASSFLAGSRETQYF. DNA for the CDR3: TGTGCCAGCAGCTTTCTAGCGGGAAGTAGGGAGACCCAGTACTTC.

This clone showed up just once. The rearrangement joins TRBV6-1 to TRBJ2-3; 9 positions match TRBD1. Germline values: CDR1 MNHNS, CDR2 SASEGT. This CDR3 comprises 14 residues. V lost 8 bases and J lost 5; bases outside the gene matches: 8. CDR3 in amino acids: CASATGGGEDTQYF. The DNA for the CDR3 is TGTGCCAGCGCCACAGGGGGCGGCGAAGATACGCAGTATTTT.

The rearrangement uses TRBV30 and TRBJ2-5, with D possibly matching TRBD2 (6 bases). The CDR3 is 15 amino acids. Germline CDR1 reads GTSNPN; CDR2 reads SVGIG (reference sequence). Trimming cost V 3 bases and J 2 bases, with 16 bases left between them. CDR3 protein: CAWRSTSTLQETQYF. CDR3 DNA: TGTGCCTGGAGAAGTACTAGCACCCTTCAAGAGACCCAGTACTTC.

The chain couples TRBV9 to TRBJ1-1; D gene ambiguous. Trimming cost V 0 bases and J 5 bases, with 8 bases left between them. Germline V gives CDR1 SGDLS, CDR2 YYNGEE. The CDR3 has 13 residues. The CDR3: CASSVGGKTEAFF. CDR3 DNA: TGTGCCAGCAGCGTAGGCGGTAAAACTGAAGCTTTCTTT.

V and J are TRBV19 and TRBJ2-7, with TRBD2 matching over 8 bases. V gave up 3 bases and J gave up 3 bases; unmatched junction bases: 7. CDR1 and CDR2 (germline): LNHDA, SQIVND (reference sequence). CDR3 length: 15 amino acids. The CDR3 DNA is TGTGCCAGTAGTATCCGGCCCGGGACTAGCTACGAGCAGTACTTC. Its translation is CASSIRPGTSYEQYF.

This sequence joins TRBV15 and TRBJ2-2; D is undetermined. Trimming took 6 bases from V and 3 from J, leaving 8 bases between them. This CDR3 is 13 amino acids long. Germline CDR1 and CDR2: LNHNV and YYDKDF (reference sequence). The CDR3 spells CATRGFHTGELFF. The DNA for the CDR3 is TGTGCCACCAGGGGCTTCCACACCGGGGAGCTGTTTTTT.

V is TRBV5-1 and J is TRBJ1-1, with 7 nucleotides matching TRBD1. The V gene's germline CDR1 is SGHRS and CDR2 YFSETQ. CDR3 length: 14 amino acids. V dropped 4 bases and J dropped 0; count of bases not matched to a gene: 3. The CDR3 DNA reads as TGCGCCAGCAGCCTAGACAGGGTGAACACTGAAGCTTTCTTT. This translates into CASSLDRVNTEAFF.

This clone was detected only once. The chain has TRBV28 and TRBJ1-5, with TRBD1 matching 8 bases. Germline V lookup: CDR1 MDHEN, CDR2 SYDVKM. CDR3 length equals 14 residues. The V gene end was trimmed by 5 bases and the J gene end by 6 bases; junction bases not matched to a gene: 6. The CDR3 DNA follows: TGTGCCAGCAGTCCTACAGGGGGGGGTCAGCCCCAGCATTTT. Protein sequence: CASSPTGGGQPQHF.

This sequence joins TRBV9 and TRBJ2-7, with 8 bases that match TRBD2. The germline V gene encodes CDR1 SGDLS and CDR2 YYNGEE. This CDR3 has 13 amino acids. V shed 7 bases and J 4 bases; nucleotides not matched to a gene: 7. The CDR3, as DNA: TGTGCCAGCTCTCTAGGGACTAGATACGAGCAGTACTTC. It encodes CASSLGTRYEQYF.

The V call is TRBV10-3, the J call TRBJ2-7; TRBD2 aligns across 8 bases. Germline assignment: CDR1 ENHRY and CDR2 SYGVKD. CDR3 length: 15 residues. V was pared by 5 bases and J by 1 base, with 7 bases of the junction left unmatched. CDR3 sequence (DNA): TGTGCCATCAGTCCCCAGCGGGAGTCGTCCTACGAGCAGTACTTC. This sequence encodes CAISPQRESSYEQYF.

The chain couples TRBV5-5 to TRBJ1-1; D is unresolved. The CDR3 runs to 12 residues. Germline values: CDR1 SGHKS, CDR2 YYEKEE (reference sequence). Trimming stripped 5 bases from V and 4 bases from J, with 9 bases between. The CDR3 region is CASRERGTEAFF. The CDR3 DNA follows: TGTGCCAGCAGGGAGCGGGGCACTGAAGCTTTCTTT.